Listed below are T cell receptor beta chains from one sample, sequenced in a study of shared clonotypes between healthy human individuals. Using immunoSEQ multiplex PCR, the repertoire was profiled, and TCRdb retains in-frame clones only, with some absent. The sample shows over a million clones, approximately 80% of them seen only once. The sequencing sample was made of memory CD4+ T cells from PBMCs. The receptors originated from a young man in good health. Some clones in this sample may be carry-over from other donors' samples. The CDR3 runs from the conserved cysteine through the conserved F or W. The D gene is left open where the match is weak. Clone sizes are given selectively: once, few, many, or a class where the clone is expanded.

J | size | D | V | CDR3 | DNA
TRBJ2-2 | - | - | TRBV29-1 | CSANKLNTGELFF | TGCAGCGCAAATAAGTTAAACACCGGGGAGCTGTTTTTT
TRBJ1-4 | once | TRBD1 | TRBV2 | CASKAGGGEKLFF | TGTGCCAGCAAGGCAGGGGGCGGTGAAAAACTGTTTTTT
TRBJ1-6 | - | - | TRBV30 | CAWSPGHNSPLHF | TGTGCCTGGAGTCCAGGACATAATTCACCCCTCCACTTT
TRBJ2-3 | - | - | TRBV28 | CASTVDHRTGTQYF | TGTGCCAGCACCGTGGACCACCGAACGGGGACGCAGTATTTT
TRBJ2-6 | - | TRBD1 | TRBV18 | CASSPPLRDRERSGANVLTF | TGTGCCAGCTCACCGCCCCTAAGGGACAGGGAACGTTCTGGGGCCAACGTCCTGACTTTC
TRBJ2-7 | - | TRBD2 | TRBV6-1 | CASSFYSGSSYEQYF | TGTGCCAGCAGTTTCTATAGCGGGAGCTCCTACGAGCAGTACTTC
TRBJ2-7 | few | TRBD1 | TRBV27 | CASMGQGAYEQYF | TGTGCCAGCATGGGACAGGGAGCCTACGAGCAGTACTTC
TRBJ2-2 | - | TRBD2 | TRBV9 | CASSKGGPSGRNTGELFF | TGTGCCAGCAGCAAAGGGGGGCCTAGCGGGAGGAACACCGGGGAGCTGTTTTTT
TRBJ1-1 | - | - | TRBV18 | CASSPNSMNTEAFF | TGTGCCAGCTCGCCCAACAGTATGAACACTGAAGCTTTCTTT
TRBJ1-1 | once | TRBD1 | TRBV2 | CASHNQGADTEAFF | TGTGCCAGTCATAACCAGGGGGCGGACACTGAAGCTTTCTTT
TRBJ2-3 | - | - | TRBV2 | CASTISDTQYF | TGTGCCAGCACCATCTCAGATACGCAGTATTTT
TRBJ1-2 | once | - | TRBV18 | CASSRAAGDYGYTF | TGTGCCAGCTCACGGGCCGCCGGGGATTATGGCTACACCTTC
TRBJ2-5 | - | - | TRBV30 | CAWSVHWAETQYF | TGTGCCTGGAGTGTACACTGGGCAGAGACCCAGTACTTC
TRBJ2-3 | - | - | TRBV7-3 | CASSDTGNTDTQYF | TGTGCCAGCAGTGATACAGGGAACACAGATACGCAGTATTTT
TRBJ2-7 | - | - | TRBV6-5 | CASSYSPRDEQYF | TGTGCCAGCAGTTACTCCCCCCGGGACGAGCAGTACTTC
TRBJ2-7 | - | - | TRBV7-9 | CASSLERTRGSREQYF | TGTGCCAGCAGCTTAGAAAGGACGCGTGGATCGAGAGAGCAGTACTTC
TRBJ2-2 | - | - | TRBV7-3 | CASSLMSSANTGELFF | TGTGCCAGCAGCTTAATGTCCAGCGCGAACACCGGGGAGCTGTTTTTT
TRBJ2-1 | - | TRBD2 | TRBV7-2 | CASSFKTSGSRNEQFF | TGTGCCAGCAGCTTTAAGACTAGCGGGAGTCGAAATGAGCAGTTCTTC
TRBJ1-5 | - | - | TRBV7-8 | CASSPGRRNSNQPQHF | TGTGCCAGCAGCCCGGGACGTCGAAATAGCAATCAGCCCCAGCATTTT
TRBJ2-3 | few | - | TRBV18 | CASSPRGDTQYF | TGTGCCAGCTCACCACGGGGAGATACGCAGTATTTT
TRBJ1-1 | few | - | TRBV20-1 | CSASGGAFF | TGCAGTGCTTCGGGCGGAGCTTTCTTT
TRBJ1-5 | - | TRBD1 | TRBV2 | CASKGVGGGQPQHF | TGTGCCAGCAAGGGGGTAGGGGGCGGTCAGCCCCAGCATTTT
TRBJ1-1 | - | - | TRBV7-9 | CASSLVNTEAFF | TGTGCCAGCAGCTTGGTCAACACTGAAGCTTTCTTT
TRBJ2-2 | - | - | TRBV5-6 | CASSLAAEIGLFF | TGTGCCAGCAGCTTGGCCGCTGAAATAGGGCTGTTTTTT